This TCR beta chain was retrieved from a study of T cell changes during pregnancy in multiple sclerosis. The CDR3 is 16 amino acids. TCRdb keeps only in-frame clones here, not all; method: immunoSEQ multiplex PCR. The sample records roughly 100,000 clones, 91% being singletons. Here the sequenced sample was peripheral blood, taken after pregnancy. This clonotype originated in a female donor in good health, enrolled as a control in a pregnancy study. V and J are TRBV21-1 and TRBJ1-1; no check of the table's D call, TRBD1, against the DNA was made. TRBV21-1 is given as a pseudogene. For the CDR3, the DNA is TGTGCCAGCAGCAAGAAGATGGCACAACTGAACACTGAAGCTTTCTTT. This gives the protein CASSKKMAQLNTEAFF.